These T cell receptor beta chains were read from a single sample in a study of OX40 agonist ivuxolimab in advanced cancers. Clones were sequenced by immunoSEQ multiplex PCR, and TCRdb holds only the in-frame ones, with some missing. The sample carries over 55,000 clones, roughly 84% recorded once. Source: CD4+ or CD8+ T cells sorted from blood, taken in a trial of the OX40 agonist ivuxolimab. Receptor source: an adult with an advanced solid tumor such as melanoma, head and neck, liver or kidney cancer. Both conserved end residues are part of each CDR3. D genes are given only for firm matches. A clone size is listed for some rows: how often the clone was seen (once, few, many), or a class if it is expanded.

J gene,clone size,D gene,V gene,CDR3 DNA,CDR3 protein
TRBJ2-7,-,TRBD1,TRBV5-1,TGCGCCAGCAGCCCAGAGACAGGGGGAACCTACGAGCAGTACTTC,CASSPETGGTYEQYF
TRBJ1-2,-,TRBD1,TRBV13,TGTGCCAGCAGCTTATGGCAGGGGGCCAGTTATGGCTACACCTTC,CASSLWQGASYGYTF
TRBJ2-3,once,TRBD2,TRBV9,TGTGCCAGCAGCGTAGGGGAGGGAGGGCCCACAGATACGCAGTATTTT,CASSVGEGGPTDTQYF
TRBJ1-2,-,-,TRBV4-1,TGCGCCAGCAGCCAAGAAGCGGGGGCTACGAACTATGGCTACACCTTC,CASSQEAGATNYGYTF
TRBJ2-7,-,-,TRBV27,TGTGCCAGCAGTTCTACCAATGATGCAGTTGGGCAGTACTTC,CASSSTNDAVGQYF
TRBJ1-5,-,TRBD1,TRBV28,TGTGCCAGCATTTGGGGGACAGGGAAAGAGCCCCAGCATTTT,CASIWGTGKEPQHF
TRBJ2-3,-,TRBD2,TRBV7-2,TGTGCCAGCAGCTTGCTAGCGGGAGTATTGACAGATACGCAGTATTTT,CASSLLAGVLTDTQYF
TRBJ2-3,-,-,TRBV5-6,TGTGCCAGCAGCTTTCCTCGGGATACAGATACGCAGTATTTT,CASSFPRDTDTQYF
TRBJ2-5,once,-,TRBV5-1,TGCGCCAGCAGCCCATGGGCCCAAGAGACCCAGTACTTC,CASSPWAQETQYF
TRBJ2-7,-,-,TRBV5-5,TGTGCCAGCAGCGCAGCCCGGCGGACCTCCTACGAGCAGTACTTC,CASSAARRTSYEQYF
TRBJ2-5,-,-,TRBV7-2,TGTGCCAGCAGCTCGTCCCGCCCGGTGGAGACCCAGTACTTC,CASSSSRPVETQYF
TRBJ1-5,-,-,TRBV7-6,TGTGCCAGCAGCCCTCTGAGGCAGGCGGCGGGCAATCAGCCCCAGCATTTT,CASSPLRQAAGNQPQHF